This is a list of T cell receptor beta chains from one sample in a study of cytomegalovirus exposure and HLA in healthy donors. Some clones are missing from TCRdb's copy, which holds only in-frame ones; the method was immunoSEQ multiplex PCR. The table lists 150,000 to 200,000 clones, 84% of them singletons. The sequenced sample was PBMCs. These TCRs come from a man in his thirties or forties in good health and CMV-seropositive. Each CDR3 is given with its conserved first and last residue. The D gene is left open where the match is weak. Clone size is not always given. Where it is, it says once, few, many or a class for expanded clones.

J gene: TRBJ1-1
clone size: .
D gene: .
V gene: TRBV28
CDR3 DNA: TGTGCCAGCACCCCAGGGGCCGGGGACACTGAAGCTTTCTTT
CDR3 protein: CASTPGAGDTEAFF

J gene: TRBJ2-2
clone size: .
D gene: TRBD2
V gene: TRBV27
CDR3 DNA: TGTGCCAGCAGTTCACTAGCGGGTACTGACACCGGGAAGCTGTTTTTT
CDR3 protein: CASSSLAGTDTGKLFF

J gene: TRBJ2-5
clone size: .
D gene: .
V gene: TRBV19
CDR3 DNA: TGTGCCAGTAGACTTGCGGGGGAGACCCAGTACTTC
CDR3 protein: CASRLAGETQYF

J gene: TRBJ2-7
clone size: .
D gene: .
V gene: TRBV5-6
CDR3 DNA: TGTGCCAGCAGCTGGGGCTCCGCGTACGAGCAGTACTTC
CDR3 protein: CASSWGSAYEQYF

J gene: TRBJ2-3
clone size: .
D gene: TRBD2
V gene: TRBV29-1
CDR3 DNA: TGCAGCGTTGTTGGCCAGCGGGAGTACCCGGCAGATACGCAGTATTTT
CDR3 protein: CSVVGQREYPADTQYF

J gene: TRBJ2-3
clone size: few
D gene: .
V gene: TRBV7-3
CDR3 DNA: TGTGCCAGCAGCTCCGGACTTAGCACAGATACGCAGTATTTT
CDR3 protein: CASSSGLSTDTQYF

J gene: TRBJ2-2
clone size: .
D gene: TRBD2
V gene: TRBV28
CDR3 DNA: TGTGCCAGCAGTCCGGGGGGGAGCACCGGGGAGCTGTTTTTT
CDR3 protein: CASSPGGSTGELFF

J gene: TRBJ1-3
clone size: .
D gene: .
V gene: TRBV5-6
CDR3 DNA: TGTGCCAGCAGCTTGAGAAGGGGCCGACTCTCTGGAAACACCATATATTTT
CDR3 protein: CASSLRRGRLSGNTIYF

J gene: TRBJ2-7
clone size: .
D gene: TRBD1
V gene: TRBV6-6
CDR3 DNA: TGTGCCAGCAGTTCCCACCGGACAGGGTATGGCGAGCAGTACTTC
CDR3 protein: CASSSHRTGYGEQYF

J gene: TRBJ2-3
clone size: .
D gene: .
V gene: TRBV11-3
CDR3 DNA: TGTGCCAGCAGCTTAGGGCGGGCTACAGATACGCAGTATTTT
CDR3 protein: CASSLGRATDTQYF

J gene: TRBJ2-2
clone size: .
D gene: .
V gene: TRBV18
CDR3 DNA: TGTGCCAGCTCTGCTCGTGAGGGATCCGGGGAGCTGTTTTTT
CDR3 protein: CASSAREGSGELFF

J gene: TRBJ1-6
clone size: .
D gene: .
V gene: TRBV5-4
CDR3 DNA: TGTGCCAGCAGCTTGGACGGGACTAATAATTCACCCCTCCACTTT
CDR3 protein: CASSLDGTNNSPLHF

J gene: TRBJ1-1
clone size: once
D gene: .
V gene: TRBV5-1
CDR3 DNA: TGCGCCAGCAGCTTGGCCACGGGGATGAACACTGAAGCTTTCTTT
CDR3 protein: CASSLATGMNTEAFF

J gene: TRBJ2-7
clone size: .
D gene: .
V gene: TRBV13
CDR3 DNA: TGTGCCAGCAGCTTAAGTGCGGGTCCATTGAACTTC
CDR3 protein: CASSLSAGPLNF

J gene: TRBJ2-7
clone size: .
D gene: TRBD2
V gene: TRBV28
CDR3 DNA: TGTGCCAGCAGCCGGAAAGCCGGGACTAGCGGGACCTTCACCTACGAGCAGTACTTC
CDR3 protein: CASSRKAGTSGTFTYEQYF

J gene: TRBJ1-6
clone size: few
D gene: .
V gene: TRBV30
CDR3 DNA: TGTGCCTGGAGTTACTCAGGGGAACATTCACCCCTCCACTTT
CDR3 protein: CAWSYSGEHSPLHF

J gene: TRBJ1-5
clone size: few
D gene: .
V gene: TRBV7-9
CDR3 DNA: TGTGCCAGCAGCTCGAACAAACAGCCCCAGCATTTT
CDR3 protein: CASSSNKQPQHF

J gene: TRBJ1-1
clone size: once
D gene: .
V gene: TRBV7-2
CDR3 DNA: TGTGCCAGCAGCCCCCCGGGGGGTACTGAAGCTTTCTTT
CDR3 protein: CASSPPGGTEAFF

J gene: TRBJ2-7
clone size: .
D gene: .
V gene: TRBV11-1
CDR3 DNA: TGTGCCAGCAGCTTGTATGGGTCGGCGATGGGCCCCTACGAGCAGTACTTC
CDR3 protein: CASSLYGSAMGPYEQYF

J gene: TRBJ2-1
clone size: .
D gene: .
V gene: TRBV9
CDR3 DNA: TGTGCCAGCAGCGTAGAGGCTGCGGCGGTATTCCACAATGAGCAGTTCTTC
CDR3 protein: CASSVEAAAVFHNEQFF

J gene: TRBJ1-5
clone size: .
D gene: TRBD1
V gene: TRBV2
CDR3 DNA: TGTGCCAGCACTCCGGGACAGGGCCAGCCCCAGCATTTT
CDR3 protein: CASTPGQGQPQHF

J gene: TRBJ1-1
clone size: .
D gene: .
V gene: TRBV5-4
CDR3 DNA: TGTGCCAGCAGAGCTACGACGCGAGCTACGGGCACTGAAGCTTTCTTT
CDR3 protein: CASRATTRATGTEAFF

J gene: TRBJ2-1
clone size: .
D gene: .
V gene: TRBV5-1
CDR3 DNA: TGCGCCAGCAGCTTGGGGGCGAGCTCCTACAATGAGCAGTTCTTC
CDR3 protein: CASSLGASSYNEQFF

J gene: TRBJ2-3
clone size: .
D gene: TRBD2
V gene: TRBV28
CDR3 DNA: TGTGCCAGCAGCTTTTATGGGGAGGGAAGGGATACGCAGTATTTT
CDR3 protein: CASSFYGEGRDTQYF

J gene: TRBJ1-4
clone size: .
D gene: .
V gene: TRBV6-6
CDR3 DNA: TGTGCCAGCAGAGACAGTACGGGGGATGAAAAACTGTTTTTT
CDR3 protein: CASRDSTGDEKLFF

J gene: TRBJ2-7
clone size: .
D gene: TRBD1
V gene: TRBV27
CDR3 DNA: TGTGCCAGCAGGGAATTCGGGACAGGGAACTACGAGCAGTACTTC
CDR3 protein: CASREFGTGNYEQYF

J gene: TRBJ2-7
clone size: .
D gene: TRBD1
V gene: TRBV19
CDR3 DNA: TGTGCCAGTAGAATGGGACAGGGTGCCGTCTACGAGCAGTACTTC
CDR3 protein: CASRMGQGAVYEQYF

J gene: TRBJ1-2
clone size: .
D gene: TRBD1
V gene: TRBV28
CDR3 DNA: TGTGCCAGCAGTTCGGGTGCAGGGGGCGACTATGGCTACACCTTC
CDR3 protein: CASSSGAGGDYGYTF

J gene: TRBJ2-2
clone size: .
D gene: TRBD1
V gene: TRBV28
CDR3 DNA: TGTGCCAGCAGTTTACAGGGGGCTGGCACCGGGGAGCTGTTTTTT
CDR3 protein: CASSLQGAGTGELFF

J gene: TRBJ1-2
clone size: .
D gene: .
V gene: TRBV7-9
CDR3 DNA: TGTGCCAGCAGCTATGACAGTGGGTTTAACTATGGCTACACCTTC
CDR3 protein: CASSYDSGFNYGYTF

J gene: TRBJ1-1
clone size: .
D gene: .
V gene: TRBV11-2
CDR3 DNA: TGTGCCAGCAGCATAAAACAGAACACTGAAGCTTTCTTT
CDR3 protein: CASSIKQNTEAFF

J gene: TRBJ1-4
clone size: .
D gene: TRBD1
V gene: TRBV6-6
CDR3 DNA: TGTGCCAGCAGTTACGGACAGGGCGCGGGTAATGAAAAACTGTTTTTT
CDR3 protein: CASSYGQGAGNEKLFF

J gene: TRBJ2-1
clone size: once
D gene: TRBD2
V gene: TRBV5-1
CDR3 DNA: TGCGCCAGCACCATAGCGGGAGGACTAAGTATATACAATGAGCAGTTCTTC
CDR3 protein: CASTIAGGLSIYNEQFF

J gene: TRBJ2-1
clone size: .
D gene: TRBD2
V gene: TRBV5-1
CDR3 DNA: TGCGCCAGCAGTTCAATAGCGGGAGTATCCTACAATGAGCAGTTCTTC
CDR3 protein: CASSSIAGVSYNEQFF

J gene: TRBJ1-3
clone size: .
D gene: .
V gene: TRBV10-3
CDR3 DNA: TGTGCCATCAGTGGTACCAATCTAATCTCTGGAAACACCATATATTTT
CDR3 protein: CAISGTNLISGNTIYF

J gene: TRBJ2-5
clone size: .
D gene: TRBD1
V gene: TRBV6-5
CDR3 DNA: TGTGCCAGCAGTTACTCGGGACAGGGGAAAGAGACCCAGTACTTC
CDR3 protein: CASSYSGQGKETQYF